The 5 T cell receptor beta chains in this list originate from one sample, sequenced in a study of radiation and T cells in renal cell carcinoma. This table comes from immunoSEQ multiplex PCR, and its TCRdb copy is limited to in-frame clones, with some not included. The sample has about 24,000 clones, about 51% seen once; the top ten hold around 15%. Noted treatment: 15 Gy SBRT to primary tumor, nephrectomy 4 weeks later. The material was tumor tissue, obtained from a patient whose treatment included radiotherapy and nephrectomy. The receptors were sampled from a woman between 50 and 59 years old with renal cell carcinoma.

This sequence joins TRBV4-1 and TRBJ1-4; D unresolved. Germline V gene sequence: CDR1 MGHRA, CDR2 YSYEKL. The CDR3 spans 15 residues. Trimming took 6 bases from V and 0 from J, leaving 11 bases between them. The CDR3 region has the DNA TGCGCCAGCAGTCCGTCCGTGGCAACTAATGAAAAACTGTTTTTT. This translates into CASSPSVATNEKLFF.

The chain recombines TRBV9 with TRBJ2-2; 9 bases map to TRBD1. Trimming at V came to 4 bases and at J to 5 bases, leaving 6 bases not matched to a gene. Germline V gene lookup returns CDR1 SGDLS and CDR2 YYNGEE. There are 15 residues in the CDR3. CDR3 DNA: TGTGCCAGCAGCCGGGACAGGGTAACAACCGGGGAGCTGTTTTTT. Protein sequence: CASSRDRVTTGELFF.

This clone was counted between two and nine times. This chain links TRBV7-9 with TRBJ1-1, with a weak D call TRBD1 (5 bases). CDR1 SEHNR and CDR2 FQNEAQ come from the germline V gene (reference sequence). The CDR3 runs to 13 residues. The V gene lost 5 bases and the J gene lost 1 base, with 8 bases spanning the gap. CDR3 DNA sequence: TGTGCCAGCAGCCCGACAGCGAACACTGAAGCTTTCTTT. It is translated as CASSPTANTEAFF.

Regarding this clone: At one end the junction does not follow the germline gene, possibly because of a read error. This chain links TRBV7-7 with TRBJ2-2; TRBD1 is a possible D gene (6 bases). The length of the CDR3 is 16 residues. Germline V lookup: CDR1 SSHAT, CDR2 FNYEAQ (reference sequence). CDR3 sequence: CASSDTGTRPTGELFF. CDR3 coding DNA: TGTGCTAGCAGCGACACAGGGACCCGGCCCACCGGGGAGCTGTTTTTT.

The chain uses TRBV30 and TRBJ1-4; D perhaps matches TRBD1 (5 bases). The CDR3 is made up of 14 amino acids. Trimming left V 4 bases short and J 7 bases short, with 16 bases between. CDR1 is GTSNPN, CDR2 SVGIG, per germline (reference sequence). The CDR3 DNA reads TGTGCCTGGAATCCGGACGGGGGGAGTGAAAAACTGTTTTTT. Encoded protein: CAWNPDGGSEKLFF. Full variable domain (rest looked up from reference TRBV30 and TRBJ1-4): SQTIHQWPATLVQPVGSPLSLECTVEGTSNPNLYWYRQAAGRGLQLLFYSVGIGQISSEVPQNLSASRPQDRQFILSSKKLLLSDSGFYLCAWNPDGGSEKLFFGSGTQLSVL.